This TCR beta chain was profiled in a study of PD-L1 blockade in urothelial cancer. On the study more broadly: About 85% of the roughly 29 patients were men whose urothelial cancer was bladder-origin. Blood was subjected to analysis at 3 weeks (second dose) and 6 weeks following treatment start. Patients' histories included 0 to 3 prior chemotherapy regimens.

This clone was found once. Each patient gave between 1 and 8 samples, pretreatment and on-treatment. The germline gives CDR1 SGHVS, CDR2 FNYEAQ. The length of the CDR3 is 17 residues. V gave up 1 base and J gave up 3 bases, with 18 bases separating them. Clones were read by immunoSEQ multiplex PCR, and TCRdb kept only the in-frame ones, dropping some. The data contain tens of thousands of clones, about 85% of them singletons. This TCR was recovered from a woman between 70 and 85 years old with urothelial cancer. V usage is TRBV7-6 and J usage is TRBJ1-1; D may be TRBD1 (6 bases). This sample comprised PBMCs, obtained around atezolizumab (anti-PD-L1) treatment. The CDR3: CASSLERRTVPHTEAFF. DNA of the CDR3: TGTGCCAGCAGCTTAGAGAGAAGGACAGTCCCTCACACTGAAGCTTTCTTT.